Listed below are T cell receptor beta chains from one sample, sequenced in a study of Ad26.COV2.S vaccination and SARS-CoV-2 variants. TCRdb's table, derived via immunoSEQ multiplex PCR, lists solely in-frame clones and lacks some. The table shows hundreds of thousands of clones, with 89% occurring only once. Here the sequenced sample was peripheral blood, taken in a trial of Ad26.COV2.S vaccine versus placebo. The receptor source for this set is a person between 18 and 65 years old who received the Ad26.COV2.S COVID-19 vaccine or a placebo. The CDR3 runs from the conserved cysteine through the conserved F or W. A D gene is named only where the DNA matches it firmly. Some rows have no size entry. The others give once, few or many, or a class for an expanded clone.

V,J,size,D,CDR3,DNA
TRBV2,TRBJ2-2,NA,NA,CATKRGAGNTGELFF,TGTGCCACCAAAAGGGGCGCGGGCAACACCGGGGAGCTGTTTTTT
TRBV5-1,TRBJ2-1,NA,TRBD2,CASSQGILAGGWDEQFF,TGCGCCAGCAGCCAGGGGATACTAGCGGGAGGCTGGGATGAGCAGTTCTTC
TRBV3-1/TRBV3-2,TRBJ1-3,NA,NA,CASSVTHSGNTIYF,TGTGCCAGCAGCGTGACACACTCTGGAAACACCATATATTTT
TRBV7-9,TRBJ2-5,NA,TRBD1,CASSPRGLETQYF,TGTGCCAGCAGCCCTAGGGGGCTGGAGACCCAGTACTTC
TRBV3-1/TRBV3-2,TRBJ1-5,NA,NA,CASSQNQGKGQPQHF,TGTGCCAGCAGCCAAAACCAGGGGAAGGGGCAGCCCCAGCATTTT
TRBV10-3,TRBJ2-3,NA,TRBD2,CAILDVGLAGERDTQYF,TGTGCCATCCTTGACGTGGGACTAGCGGGAGAAAGAGATACGCAGTATTTT
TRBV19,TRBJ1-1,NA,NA,CASSFLGGEAFF,TGTGCCAGTAGTTTCCTGGGAGGCGAAGCTTTCTTT
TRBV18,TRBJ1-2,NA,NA,CASSSLGEAVYGYTF,TGTGCCAGCTCCTCCCTAGGGGAGGCTGTCTATGGCTACACCTTC
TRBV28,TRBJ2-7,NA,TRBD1,CASSPTGVGYEQYF,TGTGCCAGCAGTCCAACAGGGGTAGGCTACGAGCAGTACTTC
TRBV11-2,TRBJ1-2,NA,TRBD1,CASSPERTGGYGYTF,TGTGCCAGCAGCCCTGAAAGGACAGGGGGCTATGGCTACACCTTC
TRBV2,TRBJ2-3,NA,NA,CASRAEYTQYF,TGTGCCAGCAGAGCTGAGTATACGCAGTATTTT
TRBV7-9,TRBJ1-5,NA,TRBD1,CASSLQGNQPQHF,TGTGCCAGCAGCCTACAGGGGAATCAGCCCCAGCATTTT
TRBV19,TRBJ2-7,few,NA,CASSIGQETYEQYF,TGTGCCAGTAGTATAGGACAGGAGACCTACGAGCAGTACTTC